Below are 30 T cell receptor beta chains sequenced from a single sample in a study of OX40 agonist ivuxolimab in advanced cancers. Produced via immunoSEQ multiplex PCR; TCRdb's table is partial and in-frame only. The sample includes about 40,000 clones, approximately 89% of them seen just once. Specimen: CD4+ or CD8+ T cells sorted from blood, collected in a trial of the OX40 agonist ivuxolimab. These receptor sequences come from an adult with an advanced solid tumor such as melanoma, head and neck, liver or kidney cancer.

The chain joins TRBV11-2 to TRBJ2-7; 10 nucleotides agree with TRBD1. Germline CDR1 and CDR2: SGHAT and FQNNGV. The length of the CDR3 is 16 residues. V trimming: 1 base; J trimming: 3 bases; junction bases outside the gene matches: 6. As DNA, the CDR3 is TGTGCCAGCAGCTTAGTAGGGACAGGGGTAGACTACGAGCAGTACTTC. This sequence encodes CASSLVGTGVDYEQYF.

The chain joins TRBV6-5 to TRBJ1-1; D possibly corresponds to TRBD1 (5 bases). The CDR3 loop spans 12 amino acids. Per germline, CDR1 MNHEY and CDR2 SVGAGI. The V gene lost 4 bases and the J gene lost 8 bases, with 11 bases spanning the gap. The CDR3 DNA sequence: TGTGCCAGCAGTTCCGGGACCGCGGAAGCTTTCTTT. This gives the protein CASSSGTAEAFF.

This clone has only one observation. The chain employs TRBV10-3 and TRBJ2-2; 7 bases agree with TRBD2. The germline gives CDR1 ENHRY, CDR2 SYGVKD. Losses at the gene ends were 7 bases for V and 3 bases for J; bases not matched to a gene: 8. This CDR3 region has 15 residues. CDR3 loop: CAIKAYAGDTGELFF. The CDR3 region has the DNA TGTGCCATCAAGGCCTACGCGGGGGACACCGGGGAGCTGTTTTTT.

This chain uses TRBV10-2 with TRBJ2-1; 7 bases map to TRBD2. V shed 7 bases, J shed 7 bases, and the junction held 16 bases outside the gene matches. In germline, CDR1 is WSHSY, CDR2 SAAADI. The CDR3 has 16 residues. This chain's CDR3 is CASTGLEVPTANEQFF. DNA for the CDR3: TGCGCCAGCACCGGACTAGAGGTCCCCACCGCAAATGAGCAGTTCTTC.

This clone was recorded only once. The chain employs TRBV6-6 and TRBJ2-3; TRBD1 or TRBD2 may be the D gene (6 bases each). The CDR3 runs 16 residues. Germline CDR1 and CDR2: MNHNY and SVGAGI (reference sequence). V dropped 11 bases and J dropped 5 bases, with 26 bases sitting between them. The CDR3 spells CAGRGGPLRDLDTQYF. The CDR3 nucleotides read TGTGCCGGAAGAGGGGGGCCTTTGAGGGATTTAGATACGCAGTATTTT.

This chain links TRBV7-9 with TRBJ1-1; D ambiguous. Trimming left V 10 bases short and J 5 bases short, with 14 bases between. There are 12 residues in the CDR3. CDR1 is SEHNR, CDR2 FQNEAQ, per germline (reference sequence). CDR3: CAIILGRTEAFF. DNA of the CDR3: TGTGCCATCATTCTGGGCCGGACTGAAGCTTTCTTT.

The V gene is TRBV25-1, the J gene TRBJ2-1, with D perhaps given as TRBD1 or TRBD2 (5 bases each). The CDR3 is made up of 15 amino acids. CDR1 MGHDK and CDR2 SYGVNS come from the germline V gene. The V and J ends lost 6 bases and 3 bases respectively, with 15 bases between them. CDR3 protein: CASSGTPSIYNEQFF. The CDR3 nucleotides read TGTGCCAGCAGCGGGACCCCATCTATCTACAATGAGCAGTTCTTC.

On this clone: At the DNA level, this CDR3 is encoded by other sequences in the same sample as well. This rearrangement joins TRBV28 to TRBJ1-6; possible D gene TRBD1, 6 bases. Trimming removed 9 bases from V and 6 bases from J, with 15 bases in between. The CDR3 sequence is 14 residues long. Germline V gene data show CDR1 as MDHEN and CDR2 as SYDVKM. The chain's CDR3 is CASGGAGPNSPLHF. The CDR3 nucleotides read TGTGCCAGTGGGGGGGCAGGGCCTAATTCACCCCTCCACTTT.

The chain joins TRBV11-3 to TRBJ2-1, with TRBD2 matching 7 bases. Germline V gene data show CDR1 as SGHNT and CDR2 as YENEEA. V lost 5 bases and J lost 5; bases outside the gene matches: 9. The CDR3 is made up of 15 amino acids. The CDR3 region has the DNA TGTGCCAGCAGCCCAGGTGGGGAGGGAGACAATGAGCAGTTCTTC. This gives the protein CASSPGGEGDNEQFF.

J is TRBJ1-1 and V is TRBV2; D ambiguous. Germline values: CDR1 SNHLY, CDR2 FYNNEI. The ends were cut back, 3 bases at V and 3 bases at J, with 20 bases in the middle. The CDR3 length is 17 residues. This chain's CDR3 is CASSEVQFGVADTEAFF. In DNA form, the CDR3 reads TGTGCCAGCAGTGAGGTACAGTTCGGGGTGGCGGACACTGAAGCTTTCTTT.

J is TRBJ2-2 and V is TRBV10-2, with D possibly TRBD2 on 5 matching bases. The CDR3 contains 18 residues. Germline V gene sequence: CDR1 WSHSY, CDR2 SAAADI. V lost 6 bases, J lost 0 bases, and 20 bases lay in between. The CDR3 nucleotides read TGCGCCAGCAGCGCCTTGGGCCGACTACCGACGAACACCGGGGAGCTGTTTTTT. It yields the protein CASSALGRLPTNTGELFF.

The chain carries TRBV15 and TRBJ1-1, with a tentative D call TRBD1 (6 bases). The V gene's germline CDR1 is LNHNV and CDR2 YYDKDF (reference sequence). Trimming left V 1 base short and J 0 bases short, with 12 bases between. This CDR3 has 16 amino acids. This CDR3 reads CATSRGPDSVNTEAFF. The CDR3 bases are TGTGCCACCAGCAGAGGCCCGGACAGTGTGAACACTGAAGCTTTCTTT.

The chain carries TRBV7-6 and TRBJ1-1; tentative D call: TRBD1 (5 bases). V lost 6 bases to trimming and J lost 2 bases, with 10 bases between them. The CDR3 covers 13 residues. Per germline, CDR1 SGHVS and CDR2 FNYEAQ. The CDR3 here is CASRRGINTEAFF. CDR3 DNA: TGTGCCAGCAGGCGGGGCATTAACACTGAAGCTTTCTTT. Complete variable domain (other parts from reference TRBV7-6 and TRBJ1-1): GAGVSQSPRYKVTKRGQDVALRCDPISGHVSLYWYRQALGQGPEFLTYFNYEAQQDKSGLPNDRFSAERPEGSISTLTIQRTEQRDSAMYRCASRRGINTEAFFGQGTRLTVV.

V is TRBV5-1 and J is TRBJ1-2; D not certain. The CDR3 totals 14 residues. V lost 6 bases and J lost 1, with 13 bases in between. Germline loops: CDR1 SGHRS, CDR2 YFSETQ. DNA for the CDR3: TGCGCCAGCAACCACCCGGGAGTTAACTATGGCTACACCTTC. Translation: CASNHPGVNYGYTF.

This chain uses TRBV13 with TRBJ1-1; D unresolved. The CDR3 covers 13 residues. The V end was cut by 6 bases, the J end by 0 bases, with 8 bases between. Germline lookup yields CDR1 PRHDT and CDR2 FYEKMQ (reference sequence). This chain's CDR3 is CASRPHLNTEAFF. The CDR3 bases are TGTGCCAGCAGGCCACACTTGAACACTGAAGCTTTCTTT.

The chain has TRBV5-4 and TRBJ2-7; 7 bases match TRBD2. The CDR3 is 12 amino acids. V shed 4 bases, J shed 6 bases, and the junction held 4 bases outside the gene matches. Germline V gene data show CDR1 as SGHNT and CDR2 as YYREEE (reference sequence). This chain's CDR3 is CASSGLVGEQYF. The DNA of the CDR3 is TGTGCCAGCAGCGGACTAGTGGGCGAGCAGTACTTC.

The gene calls are TRBV9 and TRBJ1-2; 11 bases agree with TRBD1. Germline loops: CDR1 SGDLS, CDR2 YYNGEE. The CDR3 covers 15 residues. Germline trimming cut 2 bases from V and 5 bases from J; bases unmatched to any gene: 5. The DNA of the CDR3 is TGTGCCAGCAGCGTCGGACAGGGGGCAGTGTATGGCTACACCTTC. Translated, it gives CASSVGQGAVYGYTF.

The CDR3 protein is CASSPGQTNTEAFF. In DNA form, the CDR3 reads TGTGCCAGCAGCCCGGGACAGACGAACACTGAAGCTTTCTTT. The chain couples TRBV5-4 to TRBJ1-1; 7 bases are shared with TRBD1. Per the germline V gene, CDR1 is SGHNT and CDR2 is YYREEE (reference sequence). The trim removed 4 bases at V and 1 base at J, leaving 4 bases unmatched. The CDR3 spans 14 residues.

The J gene is TRBJ2-1, the V gene TRBV5-4, with D perhaps being TRBD1 or TRBD2 (5 bases each). The V and J ends lost 9 bases and 4 bases respectively, with 11 bases between them. CDR3 size: 12 residues. Germline values: CDR1 SGHNT, CDR2 YYREEE (reference sequence). The CDR3 coding sequence is TGTGCCACCTCGGGACGGTACAATGAGCAGTTCTTC. It yields the protein CATSGRYNEQFF. The whole variable domain, remainder taken from reference TRBV5-4 and TRBJ2-1, is ETGVTQSPTHLIKTRGQQVTLRCSSQSGHNTVSWYQQALGQGPQFIFQYYREEENGRGNFPPRFSGLQFPNYSSELNVNALELDDSALYLCATSGRYNEQFFGPGTRLTVL.

This chain links TRBV4-3 with TRBJ2-7; no firm D call. The V gene lost 0 bases and the J gene lost 0 bases, with 9 bases spanning the gap. Germline values: CDR1 LGHNA, CDR2 YSLEER. The CDR3 is made up of 15 amino acids. The CDR3 nucleotides are TGCGCCAGCAGCCAAGATCATCATAGCTCCTACGAGCAGTACTTC. This gives the protein CASSQDHHSSYEQYF.

The V and J genes are TRBV2 and TRBJ1-5; D perhaps matches TRBD1 (5 bases). CDR1 SNHLY and CDR2 FYNNEI come from the germline V gene. The V end lost 1 base, the J end lost 0 bases, and 13 bases lay between the germline ends. The CDR3 runs 17 residues. The CDR3 region is CASSEGTSMNSNQPQHF. As DNA, the CDR3 is TGTGCCAGCAGTGAAGGGACATCTATGAATAGCAATCAGCCCCAGCATTTT.

The V call is TRBV6-5, the J call TRBJ1-2; weak D call: TRBD1 (5 bases). The CDR3 is made up of 16 amino acids. V lost 0 bases and J 0 bases, leaving 11 bases between the germline ends. From germline, CDR1 is MNHEY and CDR2 SVGAGI. The CDR3 coding sequence is TGTGCCAGCAGTTACTCCAGGGCCGCTACTAACTATGGCTACACCTTC. It specifies CASSYSRAATNYGYTF.

The chain couples TRBV7-6 to TRBJ1-1; no clear D gene. The CDR3 sequence is 11 residues long. Per germline, CDR1 SGHVS and CDR2 FNYEAQ. V shed 1 base and J shed 11 bases, with 8 bases lying between them. The DNA for the CDR3 is TGTGCCAGCAGCTTAGGAGGCTTGGCTTTCTTT. It translates to CASSLGGLAFF.

Written as DNA, the CDR3 is TGCGCCAGCAGCCGCGGGAGGGATGAGCAGTTCTTC. This gives the protein CASSRGRDEQFF. The chain combines TRBV10-2 with TRBJ2-1, with TRBD2 matching over 9 bases. V was clipped by 6 bases and J by 8 bases; unmatched bases: 2. CDR1 and CDR2 (germline): WSHSY, SAAADI. The CDR3 covers 12 residues.

The chain is built from TRBV18 and TRBJ1-4, with a weak D call TRBD1 (6 bases). Trimming took 1 base from V and 4 from J, leaving 16 bases between them. Germline V gene lookup returns CDR1 KGHSH and CDR2 LQKENI. This CDR3 spans 17 amino acids. This CDR3 is CASSPQVVGQLNEKLFF. The CDR3 DNA reads as TGTGCCAGCTCACCACAGGTAGTCGGACAGCTTAATGAAAAACTGTTTTTT.

As concerns this clone: The same CDR3 arises from other DNA sequences in this sample as well. The chain recombines TRBV28 with TRBJ1-1; the D is unclear. Germline CDR1 reads MDHEN; CDR2 reads SYDVKM. The CDR3 has 13 residues. V lost 6 bases and J 0 bases, leaving 8 bases between the germline ends. The CDR3 DNA follows: TGTGCCAGCAGCTCCGTTATGAACACTGAAGCTTTCTTT. Amino acid sequence: CASSSVMNTEAFF. The variable domain in full, with the rest retrieved from reference TRBV28 and TRBJ1-1, is DVKVTQSSRYLVKRTGEKVFLECVQDMDHENMFWYRQDPGLGLRLIYFSYDVKMKEKGDIPEGYSVSREKKERFSLILESASTNQTSMYLCASSSVMNTEAFFGQGTRLTVV.

The chain links TRBV7-3 to TRBJ2-3, with D possibly being TRBD2 (6 bases). CDR1 and CDR2 (germline): SGHTA, FQGTGA. V lost 2 bases and J lost 8, with 17 bases in between. The CDR3 spans 15 residues. CDR3 protein: CASSLGPGGDSTQYF. As DNA, the CDR3 is TGTGCCAGCAGCTTAGGGCCCGGAGGGGATAGTACGCAGTATTTT. Full variable domain (remainder filled in from reference TRBV7-3 and TRBJ2-3): GAGVSQTPSNKVTEKGKYVELRCDPISGHTALYWYRQSLGQGPEFLIYFQGTGAADDSGLPNDRFFAVRPEGSVSTLKIQRTERGDSAVYLCASSLGPGGDSTQYFGPGTRLTVL.

For the CDR3, the DNA is TGTGCCAGCAGCCAAGAAATAGGATACGCCTACGAGCAGTACTTC. It yields the protein CASSQEIGYAYEQYF. The J gene is TRBJ2-7, the V gene TRBV4-2; D is uncertain. The CDR3 runs to 15 residues. CDR1 is LGHNA, CDR2 YNFKEQ, per germline. Trimming stripped 0 bases from V and 2 bases from J, with 11 bases between.

CDR3 bases: TGCGCCAGCAGAACAGCTAGCGGGAAGGCGAACACCGGGGAGCTGTTTTTT. Amino acid sequence: CASRTASGKANTGELFF. The chain has TRBV10-1 and TRBJ2-2; 9 bases map to TRBD2. J lost 0 bases, V lost 6 bases, and 8 bases had no gene match. CDR1 and CDR2 (germline): WNHNN, SYGVQD (reference sequence). The CDR3 is 17 amino acids.

This clone was seen a handful of times. This rearrangement joins TRBV11-2 to TRBJ2-1; no reliable D call. Trimming removed 6 bases at V and 8 bases at J, with 11 bases between. This CDR3 region has 12 residues. CDR1 and CDR2 from the germline V gene are SGHAT and FQNNGV. CDR3 protein: CASRPNAHEQFF. The CDR3 nucleotides read TGTGCCAGCAGGCCAAATGCCCATGAGCAGTTCTTC.